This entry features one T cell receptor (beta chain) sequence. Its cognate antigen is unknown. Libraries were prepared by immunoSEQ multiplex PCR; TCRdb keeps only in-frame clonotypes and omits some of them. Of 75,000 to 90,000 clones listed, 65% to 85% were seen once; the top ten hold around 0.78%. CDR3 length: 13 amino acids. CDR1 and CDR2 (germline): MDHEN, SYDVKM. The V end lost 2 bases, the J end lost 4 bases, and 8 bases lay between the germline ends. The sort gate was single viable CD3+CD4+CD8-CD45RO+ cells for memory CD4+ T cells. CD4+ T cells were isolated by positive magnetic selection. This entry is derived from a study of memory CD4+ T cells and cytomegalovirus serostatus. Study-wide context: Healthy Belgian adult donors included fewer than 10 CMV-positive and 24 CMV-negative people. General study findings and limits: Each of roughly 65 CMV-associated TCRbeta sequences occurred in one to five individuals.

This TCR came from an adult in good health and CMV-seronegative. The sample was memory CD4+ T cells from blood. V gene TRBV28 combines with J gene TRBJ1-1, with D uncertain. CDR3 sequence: CASSLIRGTEAFF. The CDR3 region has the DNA TGTGCCAGCAGTTTAATTCGGGGCACTGAAGCTTTCTTT.